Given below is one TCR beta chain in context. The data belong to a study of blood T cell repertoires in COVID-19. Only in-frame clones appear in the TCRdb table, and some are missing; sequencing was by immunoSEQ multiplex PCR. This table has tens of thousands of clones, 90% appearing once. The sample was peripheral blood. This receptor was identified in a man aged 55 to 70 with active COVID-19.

CDR3 DNA: TGCGCCAGCAGCTTGTTACCGGGGGGGCGAGGGAGTAACACTGAAGCTTTCTTT. Amino acid sequence: CASSLLPGGRGSNTEAFF. This sequence joins TRBV5-1 and TRBJ1-1, with D maybe TRBD1 (6 bases). Germline V gene lookup returns CDR1 SGHRS and CDR2 YFSETQ. CDR3 length equals 18 residues. V was cut by 1 base and J by 2 bases, with 21 bases left in between.